This TCR beta chain originates from a study of blood T cell repertoires in COVID-19. Study-wide context: Both acute and convalescent COVID-19 samples were obtained from the United States, Italy and Spain. Sources were T cells, B-cell-depleted T cells, or PBMCs; the material itself was cDNA or gDNA.

The count of this clone is one. In Seattle, patients joined the study during active infection and were tracked longitudinally. Germline values: CDR1 MNHNS, CDR2 SASEGT. Trimming took 3 bases from V and 7 from J; bases not matched to a gene: 6. The CDR3 contains 14 residues. Study processing details: For nucleated cells, counts were estimated from reference gene primer amplification. Sequenced by immunoSEQ multiplex PCR; TCRdb stores in-frame clones only, minus some. The V and J calls and clone size are taken from that table; D and trimming were inferred from the DNA. The repertoire holds some 65,000 clones, with 70% to 90% as singletons.

The gene calls are TRBV6-1 and TRBJ2-7; 10 bases are a match to TRBD2. The clonotype was recovered from a man aged 35 to 55 with COVID-19, enrolled during active disease. Sequenced input: peripheral blood. The CDR3 sequence: CASSESGGAQEQYF. The DNA of the CDR3 is TGTGCCAGCAGTGAGAGCGGGGGGGCCCAGGAGCAGTACTTC.